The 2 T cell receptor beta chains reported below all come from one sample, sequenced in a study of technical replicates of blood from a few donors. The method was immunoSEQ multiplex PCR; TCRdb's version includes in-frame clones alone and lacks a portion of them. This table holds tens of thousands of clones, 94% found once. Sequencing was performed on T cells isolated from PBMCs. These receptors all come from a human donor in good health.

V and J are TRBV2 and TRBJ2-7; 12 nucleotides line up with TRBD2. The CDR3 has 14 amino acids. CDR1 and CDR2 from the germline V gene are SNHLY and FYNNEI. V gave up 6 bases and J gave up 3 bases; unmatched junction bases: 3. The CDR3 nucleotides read TGTGCCAGCAGCCCTAGCGGGGGGGACTACGAGCAGTACTTC. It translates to CASSPSGGDYEQYF. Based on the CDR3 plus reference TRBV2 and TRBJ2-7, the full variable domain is EPEVTQTPSHQVTQMGQEVILRCVPISNHLYFYWYRQILGQKVEFLVSFYNNEISEKSEIFDDQFSVERPDGSNFTLKIRSTKLEDSAMYFCASSPSGGDYEQYFGPGTRLTVT.

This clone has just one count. The CDR3 bases are TGTGCCAGCAGTTTACTCGTTAGCGGCTCACCCTACGAGCAGTACTTC. It specifies CASSLLVSGSPYEQYF. This chain connects TRBV27 to TRBJ2-7, with D perhaps TRBD2 (6 bases). The V end was cut by 2 bases, the J end by 2 bases, with 16 bases between. CDR1 is MNHEY and CDR2 is SMNVEV in the germline V gene (reference sequence). The CDR3 sequence is 16 residues long.